Below, 8 T cell receptor beta chains from the same sample are listed, as sequenced in a study of neurological immune-mediated disorders. TCRdb called the 5' RACE reads again in MiXCR, with one record for every CDR3 protein. In the table there are tens of thousands of distinct CDR3 sequences, about 4.1% of which are singletons. The sample comprised PBMCs. The receptors stem from a man between 60 and 70 years old with multiple sclerosis.

This clonotype was counted at least ten times. V is TRBV20-1 and J is TRBJ2-7; D gene uncertain. Germline CDR1 and CDR2: DFQATT and SNEGSKA (reference sequence). V lost 0 bases to trimming and J lost 2 bases, with 11 bases between them. CDR3 length: 14 residues. CDR3 coding DNA: TGCAGTGCTAGAGATGGCTACAATCCCTACGAGCAGTACTTC. Protein sequence: CSARDGYNPYEQYF.

This clonotype was recorded many times. The chain carries TRBV20-1 and TRBJ1-6; tentative D call: TRBD1 (6 bases). Germline CDR1 reads DFQATT; CDR2 reads SNEGSKA (reference sequence). The CDR3 length is 14 residues. Between the trimmed V and J ends, which lost 6 bases and 7 bases, there was a span of 16 bases. CDR3 sequence: CSADGGAWNSPLHF. Here the CDR3 DNA reads TGCAGTGCAGACGGGGGGGCATGGAATTCACCCCTCCACTTT.

Many counts were recorded for this clonotype. The chain carries TRBV29-1 and TRBJ2-5; weak D call: TRBD2 (6 bases). V was trimmed by 6 bases and J by 1 base, leaving 9 bases between them. The CDR3 contains 12 residues. Germline CDR1 SQVTM, CDR2 ANQGSEA. CDR3 residues: CSVRSGQETQYF. Written as DNA, the CDR3 is TGCAGCGTCCGTAGCGGCCAAGAGACCCAGTACTTC. Complete variable domain (other parts from reference TRBV29-1 and TRBJ2-5): SAVISQKPSRDICQRGTSLTIQCQVDSQVTMMFWYRQQPGQSLTLIATANQGSEATYESGFVIDKFPISRPNLTFSTLTVSNMSPEDSSIYLCSVRSGQETQYFGPGTRLLVL.

This clonotype appeared many times. The genes are TRBV7-2 and TRBJ2-6, with D uncertain. Trimming pared 8 bases from V and 1 base from J, leaving 0 bases between. CDR1 and CDR2 from the germline V gene are SGHTA and FQGNSA. CDR3 length equals 11 residues. CDR3 residues: CASSGANVLTF. CDR3 sequence (DNA): TGTGCCAGCTCTGGGGCCAACGTCCTGACTTTC.

This clonotype has ten or more counts. The gene calls are TRBV6-5 and TRBJ2-3; 7 bases align to TRBD1. The CDR3 loop spans 16 amino acids. J gave up 6 bases and V 5 bases, and 14 bases lay outside the gene matches. Germline loops: CDR1 MNHEY, CDR2 SVGAGI. The DNA of the CDR3 is TGTGCCAGCAGTAAGATCGACAGGGTTGTCGGTGATACGCAGTATTTT. It yields the protein CASSKIDRVVGDTQYF.

This clonotype was detected many times. The J gene is TRBJ2-6, the V gene TRBV5-1, with 7 nucleotides matching TRBD1. The trim removed 4 bases at V and 1 base at J, leaving 11 bases unmatched. Germline lookup yields CDR1 SGHRS and CDR2 YFSETQ. The CDR3 covers 18 residues. The CDR3 protein is CASSGSGQFLSGANVLTF. CDR3 sequence (DNA): TGCGCCAGCAGCGGGTCGGGACAGTTCTTGTCTGGGGCCAACGTCCTGACTTTC.

The V and J genes are TRBV7-9 and TRBJ1-2; TRBD1 is a possible D gene (6 bases). The V and J ends lost 8 bases and 0 bases respectively, with 16 bases between them. This CDR3 has 15 amino acids. The germline V gene encodes CDR1 SEHNR and CDR2 FQNEAQ (reference sequence). The DNA of the CDR3 is TGTGCCAGCTCTTCCGGGACACCTGCTAACTATGGCTACACCTTC. Translating gives CASSSGTPANYGYTF.

There are many counts of this clonotype. This chain's CDR3 is CSASPNGYTF. In nucleotides, the CDR3 is TGCAGTGCTAGCCCAAATGGCTACACCTTC. This chain connects TRBV20-1 to TRBJ1-2; D unclear. CDR1 and CDR2 (germline): DFQATT, SNEGSKA (reference sequence). This CDR3 has 10 amino acids. V was trimmed by 3 bases and J by 6 bases, leaving 5 bases between them.